Reported below is one T cell receptor beta chain. Its antigen is unidentified. This sample stems from a study of CD8+ T cells in alopecia areata. Investigators isolated RNA and reverse transcribed it into cDNA to act as the sequencing template. The protocol was immunoSEQ multiplex PCR, while the TCRdb copy is restricted to in-frame clones and leaves out a portion. The profile covers 180,000 or so clones, with roughly 65% appearing a single time and about 1.7% taken by the ten largest. Lesional scalp punch biopsies and peripheral blood came from alopecia areata patients. Study-level findings and limits: There were also resident alphabeta T cells of normal skin sequenced in scalp samples. Clonality exceeded that of normal scalp in lesional scalp, most notably in alopecia totalis/universalis. Mouse data revealed clearer TCR sharing than patient data did, a gap possibly tied to HLA.

The ends lost 6 bases at V and 7 bases at J; junction bases unmatched: 4. From germline, CDR1 is MNHNS and CDR2 SASEGT. The CDR3 extends over 14 amino acids. This sequence originates from a human donor with alopecia areata. The source was CD4+ T cells sorted from blood, collected at week 0. This chain uses TRBV6-1 with TRBJ2-2, with 11 bases identical to TRBD1. The CDR3: CASREGQGGGELFF. The CDR3 DNA reads TGTGCCAGCAGAGAGGGACAGGGGGGCGGGGAGCTGTTTTTT.